This T cell receptor (beta chain) is from a study of blood T cell repertoires in COVID-19. Study at large: From the United States, Italy and Spain came samples of acute and convalescent COVID-19. Nucleic acid was either cDNA or gDNA, and it came from T cells, B-cell-depleted T cells, or PBMCs.

In the study's own analysis: Cell counts per sample came from amplifying reference gene primers. TCRdb's copy holds only in-frame clones and misses some; the assay was immunoSEQ multiplex PCR. Clone size and the V and J calls come from that table; the DNA yielded D and trimming. The data contain about 190,000 clones, 60% to 80% of them seen just once; the ten biggest clones take up 15% to 20%. This clonotype was obtained from a man in his fifties or sixties with active or convalescent COVID-19. The sequenced material came from peripheral blood.

CDR3 nucleotides: TGTGCCAGCAGCCATGACTTCGCGGAGCAGTACTTC. Protein: CASSHDFAEQYF. V gene TRBV14 combines with J gene TRBJ2-7; D call uncertain. Germline CDR1 reads SGHDN; CDR2 reads FVKESK. V gave up 3 bases and J gave up 7 bases, with 10 bases separating them. The CDR3 length is 12 residues.